The 17 T cell receptor beta chains below come from one sample, sequenced in a study of long-term antiretroviral therapy in people with HIV. Version v3.0 of the immunoSEQ assay ran at survey level. Only in-frame clones appear in the TCRdb table, and some are missing; sequencing was by immunoSEQ multiplex PCR. The profile shows about 30,000 clones, around 89% of them singletons. The sequenced sample was unsorted PBMCs, obtained 0.5 years after starting antiretroviral therapy. Every receptor here comes from a woman between 18 and 29 years old with HIV.

In the case of this clone: At one of its ends the junction is not consistent with the germline gene, which may arise from a read error. The chain couples TRBV5-4 to TRBJ2-7; TRBD1 agrees at 9 bases. In germline, CDR1 is SGHNT, CDR2 YYREEE (reference sequence). This CDR3 region has 14 residues. CDR3 sequence: CASSPDRGDGEQYF. The CDR3 DNA is TGCGCCAGCAGCCCGGACAGGGGTGATGGCGAGCAGTACTTC.

The CDR3 bases are TGTGCCAGCAGCGCCTTCGCGACAGGGGGCGAAGCCTACGAGCAGTACTTC. Encoded protein: CASSAFATGGEAYEQYF. This chain joins TRBV9 and TRBJ2-7, with 10 bases lining up with TRBD1. Germline CDR1 SGDLS, CDR2 YYNGEE. The length of the CDR3 is 17 residues. V shed 3 bases, J shed 2 bases, and the junction held 11 bases outside the gene matches.

The chain employs TRBV7-3 and TRBJ2-3, with a possible D match to TRBD2 (5 bases). V dropped 1 base and J dropped 0 bases, with 11 bases sitting between them. The V gene's germline CDR1 is SGHTA and CDR2 FQGTGA. CDR3 length: 16 residues. The CDR3 DNA follows: TGTGCCAGCAGCTTAAGTCCGGGAATAAGCACAGATACGCAGTATTTT. It codes for CASSLSPGISTDTQYF.

This rearrangement joins TRBV28 to TRBJ1-3; no firm D call. This CDR3 region has 13 residues. Germline CDR1 is MDHEN and CDR2 is SYDVKM. V lost 2 bases, J lost 6 bases, and 8 bases lay in between. This CDR3 reads CASSLDTINTIYF. DNA for the CDR3: TGTGCCAGCAGTTTAGACACGATAAACACCATATATTTT.

J is TRBJ2-2 and V is TRBV5-1, with 11 bases identical to TRBD1. CDR3 size: 18 residues. The germline gives CDR1 SGHRS, CDR2 YFSETQ. The V and J ends lost 3 bases and 3 bases, in that order; junction bases with no gene match: 10. The CDR3 spells CASSYTDRGRWDTGELFF. The CDR3 bases are TGCGCCAGCAGCTACACGGACAGGGGGCGATGGGACACCGGGGAGCTGTTTTTT.

The chain has TRBV15 and TRBJ2-5; D is perhaps TRBD2 (5 bases). Germline CDR1 and CDR2: LNHNV and YYDKDF (reference sequence). The ends were cut back, 4 bases at V and 0 bases at J, with 9 bases in the middle. CDR3 length equals 14 residues. The CDR3 loop reads CATSTERYQETQYF. CDR3 DNA sequence: TGTGCCACCAGCACAGAGCGGTACCAAGAGACCCAGTACTTC.

This clone has only a few counts. The chain couples TRBV19 to TRBJ1-2, with a tentative D call TRBD1 (6 bases). This CDR3 spans 12 amino acids. Germline V CDR1 and CDR2: LNHDA, SQIVND (reference sequence). The V end lost 1 base, the J end lost 8 bases, and 8 bases lay between the germline ends. The CDR3 region is CASSIAGDGYTF. For the CDR3, the DNA is TGTGCCAGTAGTATAGCAGGGGACGGCTACACCTTC.

V usage is TRBV5-1 and J usage is TRBJ2-2, with 8 bases matching TRBD2. Germline CDR1 and CDR2: SGHRS and YFSETQ. Trimming took 0 bases from V and 6 from J; bases not matched to a gene: 7. The CDR3 spans 16 residues. This CDR3 reads CASSLAFAGGSGELFF. Here the CDR3 DNA reads TGCGCCAGCAGCTTGGCTTTCGCGGGAGGTTCCGGGGAGCTGTTTTTT. Combining the CDR3 with reference TRBV5-1 and TRBJ2-2 gives the whole variable domain KAGVTQTPRYLIKTRGQQVTLSCSPISGHRSVSWYQQTPGQGLQFLFEYFSETQRNKGNFPGRFSGRQFSNSRSEMNVSTLELGDSALYLCASSLAFAGGSGELFFGEGSRLTVL.

This sequence joins TRBV5-1 and TRBJ1-1; D remains ambiguous. V was trimmed by 3 bases and J by 11 bases, leaving 20 bases between them. This CDR3 region has 14 residues. Germline CDR1 is SGHRS and CDR2 is YFSETQ. CDR3 coding DNA: TGCGCCAGCAGCTCGGACGGTAGGCCGGCGTTGGCTTTCTTT. Its protein is CASSSDGRPALAFF.

The chain employs TRBV6-1 and TRBJ1-1; the D gene is possibly TRBD1 (5 bases). Germline CDR1 reads MNHNS; CDR2 reads SASEGT. This CDR3 region has 13 residues. V lost 6 bases and J 4 bases, leaving 12 bases between the germline ends. The CDR3 here is CASSDDRSTEAFF. The DNA for the CDR3 is TGTGCCAGCAGCGACGACAGATCCACTGAAGCTTTCTTT.

The chain employs TRBV7-2 and TRBJ2-7, with 8 bases fitting TRBD1. V was pared by 4 bases and J by 2 bases, with 4 bases of the junction left unmatched. The germline gives CDR1 SGHTA, CDR2 FQGNSA. The CDR3 has 14 amino acids. This CDR3 reads CASSWTGSPYEQYF. Written as DNA, the CDR3 is TGTGCCAGCAGCTGGACAGGGTCCCCCTACGAGCAGTACTTC.

Here the CDR3 DNA reads TGTGCCAGTACCGGGACCGGGACCCCGAATGAAAAACTGTTTTTT. It translates to CASTGTGTPNEKLFF. The chain couples TRBV19 to TRBJ1-4; D might be TRBD1 (5 bases). V was clipped by 7 bases and J by 5 bases, with 17 bases between them. Looked up from germline, CDR1 is LNHDA and CDR2 is SQIVND (reference sequence). There are 15 residues in the CDR3. The full variable domain, rest sourced from reference TRBV19 and TRBJ1-4, is DGGITQSPKYLFRKEGQNVTLSCEQNLNHDAMYWYRQDPGQGLRLIYYSQIVNDFQKGDIAEGYSVSREKKESFPLTVTSAQKNPTAFYLCASTGTGTPNEKLFFGSGTQLSVL.

CDR3 amino acids: CASSLPGGNTGELFF. The CDR3 DNA follows: TGTGCCAGCAGTTTGCCTGGGGGGAACACCGGGGAGCTGTTTTTT. This chain joins TRBV6-5 and TRBJ2-2, with D perhaps being TRBD1 or TRBD2 (5 bases each). The CDR3 runs 15 residues. The V end lost 4 bases, the J end lost 1 base, and 10 bases lay between the germline ends. Germline V gene lookup returns CDR1 MNHEY and CDR2 SVGAGI.

The table lists this clone with a count of one. The J gene is TRBJ2-2, the V gene TRBV27; no clear D. Trimming took off 2 bases at V and 1 base at J, with 5 bases between the two ends. The V gene's germline CDR1 is MNHEY and CDR2 SMNVEV (reference sequence). The CDR3 is 14 amino acids. The CDR3 spells CASSLHRNTGELFF. As DNA, the CDR3 is TGTGCCAGCAGTTTACATCGGAACACCGGGGAGCTGTTTTTT.

The V call is TRBV4-1, the J call TRBJ2-3; D is undetermined. Looked up from germline, CDR1 is MGHRA and CDR2 is YSYEKL. There are 15 residues in the CDR3. Trimming removed 6 bases at V and 1 base at J, with 14 bases between. The CDR3 reads CASSLDPLGTDTQYF. The CDR3 region has the DNA TGCGCCAGCAGTCTAGACCCGCTCGGCACAGATACGCAGTATTTT.

In its sample, this clone was seen once. V gene TRBV7-8 combines with J gene TRBJ2-7, with 10 bases matching TRBD2. This CDR3 has 15 residues. After removal of 4 bases from V and 2 bases from J, the junction contained 5 bases not matched to a gene. Germline assignment: CDR1 SGHVS and CDR2 FQNEAQ. CDR3 nucleotides: TGTGCCAGCAGCTCTAGCGGGAGTGGAGCCTACGAGCAGTACTTC. Residues: CASSSSGSGAYEQYF. Looking up the rest from reference TRBV7-8 and TRBJ2-7 gives the full variable domain: GAGVSQSPRYKVAKRGQDVALRCDPISGHVSLFWYQQALGQGPEFLTYFQNEAQLDKSGLPSDRFFAERPEGSVSTLKIQRTQQEDSAVYLCASSSSGSGAYEQYFGPGTRLTVT.

The chain employs TRBV18 and TRBJ1-2; the D gene is possibly TRBD1 (6 bases). Germline CDR1 reads KGHSH; CDR2 reads LQKENI. The CDR3 contains 16 residues. The V gene lost 1 base and the J gene lost 2 bases, with 14 bases spanning the gap. The CDR3 DNA is TGTGCCAGCTCACCACTAGGTACAGGGCCAAACTATGGCTACACCTTC. Encoded protein: CASSPLGTGPNYGYTF.